A single T cell receptor (beta chain) is shown here with its context. Its specific antigen is unknown. Qualities for individual bases were not recorded, and no much larger clone is one base off. This record comes from a study of T-cell reconstitution after alpha-beta-depleted transplantation in children (dated by TCRdb to 2015 to 2016). With regard to the full study: T-cell immune reconstitution after TCRalphabeta/CD19-depleted allogeneic hematopoietic cell transplantation in children was quantitatively tracked in the study by means of TCR repertoire profiling.

Libraries were constructed by PCR. Sequencing was performed on an Illumina HiSeq 2500. TCR libraries were prepared with molecular barcoding, using unique molecular identifiers to normalize TCRbeta repertoire quantification. The raw public data were reprocessed by TCRdb itself: fastp quality trimming at Q25, MiXCR clonotype calling, in-frame beta chains only. Rows with a matching CDR3 protein are joined into one entry that keeps the most common DNA and genes. Present in this sample are about 1,000,000 distinct CDR3 sequences, roughly 29% of which were seen just once. The ten largest make up 28% of the sample. The paper as a whole reports these results and caveats: The apparently early alphabetaT-cell count recovery about two months after transplant was reportedly dependent on only several hundred rapidly expanded clones derived from non-depleted graft cells. Over the following months the frequencies of hyperexpanded clones went down, and after one year T-cell counts and TCRbeta diversity were mostly credited to newly produced T cells. In some patients, the high TCRbeta diversity seen at day 60 was put down to recipient T cells and intrathymic progenitors that had survived conditioning.

The treatment or condition label for this specimen denotes: allogeneic hematopoietic cell transplantation with graft depleted of TCRalphabeta T cells and CD19 B cells. Transplant recipients were children who received TCRalphabeta/CD19-depleted allogeneic hematopoietic cell grafts. This sequence originates from a boy in the first two years of life who had a stem cell transplant for SCID, so the T cells may come from the graft donor. This specimen consisted of PBMCs, mostly from graft donor cells, obtained 360 days after TCRalphabeta/CD19-depleted stem cell transplant.

The base sequence is TGCGCCAGCAGCTTGGGGACTAGCGGGCCCGGTAGGGATACGCAGTATTTT. Its coded protein is CASSLGTSGPGRDTQYF. The rearrangement joined TRBV5-1 to TRBJ2-3, with TRBD2 identical over 11 junction bases. CDR1 and CDR2, looked up from the germline V gene, are SGHRS and YFSETQ. There are 17 amino acids in the CDR3, from cysteine to phenylalanine inclusive. The entry retains the CDR3 DNA only, 51 bases that are in frame from base 1. V loses 0 bases at its end and J loses 6 bases; junction bases beyond the gene matches: 9. When the CDR3 is completed using the reference TRBV5-1 and TRBJ2-3 genes on either side, the full variable domain is KAGVTQTPRYLIKTRGQQVTLSCSPISGHRSVSWYQQTPGQGLQFLFEYFSETQRNKGNFPGRFSGRQFSNSRSEMNVSTLELGDSALYLCASSLGTSGPGRDTQYFGPGTRLTVL.